Listed below are T cell receptor beta chains from one sample, sequenced in a study of cytomegalovirus exposure and HLA in healthy donors. Produced via immunoSEQ multiplex PCR; TCRdb's table is partial and in-frame only. The data hold 50,000 to 70,000 clones, with around 83% observed a single time. Sequencing was done on a sample of PBMCs. The receptors derive from a human donor in good health. CDR3s include the opening cysteine and the closing phenylalanine or tryptophan. A D gene is named only where the DNA matches it firmly. Clone size is given for some rows only: seen once, a few or many times, or a class if the clone is expanded.

j_call d_call clone_size v_call cdr3_aa cdr3_nt
TRBJ2-3 TRBD2 NA TRBV25-1 CASSETSGRASGDTQYF TGTGCCAGCAGTGAGACTAGCGGGAGGGCCTCTGGAGATACGCAGTATTTT
TRBJ2-3 TRBD2 NA TRBV6-4 CASSIAGAGTDTQYF TGTGCCAGCAGTATAGCGGGAGCCGGCACAGATACGCAGTATTTT
TRBJ2-1 TRBD1 few TRBV7-9 CASRGIKGARYNEQFF TGTGCCAGCAGAGGGATAAAGGGGGCGCGTTACAATGAGCAGTTCTTC
TRBJ2-7 NA few TRBV5-4 CASTDPGHSYEQYF TGTGCCAGCACCGACCCGGGACACTCCTACGAGCAGTACTTC
TRBJ2-7 NA NA TRBV7-6 CASSLVSSTYEQYF TGTGCCAGCAGCTTAGTCAGTTCAACCTACGAGCAGTACTTC
TRBJ2-5 TRBD1 few TRBV7-6 CASSLGTGIAETQYF TGTGCCAGCAGCTTAGGGACAGGGATAGCGGAGACCCAGTACTTC
TRBJ2-5 TRBD2 NA TRBV7-8 CASSPGGAGETQYF TGTGCCAGCAGCCCCGGGGGGGCTGGGGAGACCCAGTACTTC
TRBJ2-1 TRBD2 NA TRBV4-3 CASSRGLAGGVDSYNEQFF TGCGCCAGCAGCCGAGGACTAGCGGGGGGGGTTGACTCCTACAATGAGCAGTTCTTC
TRBJ2-1 NA NA TRBV11-2 CASSSNNEQFF TGTGCCAGCAGCTCCAACAATGAGCAGTTCTTC
TRBJ2-2 NA NA TRBV6-1 CASRGRVAGELFF TGTGCCAGCAGGGGCAGGGTAGCCGGGGAGCTGTTTTTT
TRBJ2-3 NA few TRBV4-3 CASSPERATDTQYF TGCGCCAGCAGCCCAGAGCGGGCCACAGATACGCAGTATTTT
TRBJ1-5 NA NA TRBV6-1 CASSEVGRVQPQHF TGTGCCAGCAGTGAAGTAGGCAGGGTGCAGCCCCAGCATTTT
TRBJ2-5 TRBD1 NA TRBV9 CASSVETGGLETQYF TGTGCCAGCAGCGTAGAAACAGGGGGCTTGGAGACCCAGTACTTC
TRBJ2-3 NA NA TRBV5-1 CASSPPTQSTDTQYF TGCGCCAGCAGTCCCCCGACACAAAGCACAGATACGCAGTATTTT
TRBJ2-3 NA once TRBV6-5 CASLQLSTDTQYF TGTGCCAGCCTACAGTTAAGCACAGATACGCAGTATTTT
TRBJ1-6 TRBD1 once TRBV2 CASIDRGSYNSPLHF TGTGCCAGCATTGACAGGGGAAGTTATAATTCACCCCTCCACTTT
TRBJ1-1 TRBD1 NA TRBV4-1 CASSRNRGGLNTEAFF TGCGCCAGCAGCCGTAACAGGGGGGGACTGAACACTGAAGCTTTCTTT
TRBJ2-1 NA NA TRBV5-6 CASSLGPTQRSYNEQFF TGTGCCAGCAGCTTAGGCCCAACGCAGCGCTCCTACAATGAGCAGTTCTTC
TRBJ2-2 NA NA TRBV15 CATSRDFGGGGSGELFF TGTGCCACCAGCAGAGATTTCGGGGGAGGGGGTTCCGGGGAGCTGTTTTTT
TRBJ1-2 NA NA TRBV18 CASSPGDDYGYTF TGTGCCAGCTCACCGGGCGATGACTATGGCTACACCTTC
TRBJ2-3 NA NA TRBV6-1 CASSAFMSTDTQYF TGTGCCAGCAGTGCTTTTATGAGCACAGATACGCAGTATTTT
TRBJ2-6 NA NA TRBV7-3 CASSQNSGANVLTF TGTGCCAGCAGTCAGAACTCTGGGGCCAACGTCCTGACTTTC
TRBJ2-2 NA NA TRBV4-3 CASSPNLVRVTTGELFF TGCGCCAGCAGCCCAAACCTTGTTCGGGTTACCACCGGGGAGCTGTTTTTT
TRBJ1-3 NA NA TRBV5-1 CASSLAGVSGNTIYF TGCGCCAGCAGCTTGGCGGGGGTATCGGGAAACACCATATATTTT
TRBJ2-1 TRBD2 NA TRBV7-9 CASSLDAAGLHEQFF TGTGCCAGCAGCTTAGATGCAGCGGGGCTCCATGAGCAGTTCTTC